The 32 T cell receptor beta chains listed next were all sequenced from one sample in a study of vaccination effects on CD4 cells after COVID-19. TCRdb keeps only in-frame clones here, not all; method: immunoSEQ multiplex PCR. The sample consists of about 55,000 clones, 55% to 75% of them appearing once. These receptors' targets are unknown. Under the ViraFEST assay, PBMC were stimulated with viral peptide pools so that antigen-specific CD4+ T cells expanded. Sequencing was performed afterwards. After less than twelve days in culture, the CD4+ T cells were isolated. Recipients of the vaccine had no prior SARS-CoV-2 infection and negative nucleocapsid antibodies. The sample here was CD4+ T cells from PBMCs cultured with SARS-CoV-2 spike peptides, taken before COVID-19 vaccination. The receptors come from a human donor who received a COVID-19 vaccine.

Remarks on this clone: Additional DNA sequences in this sample encode the identical CDR3. The V and J genes are TRBV12-3 or TRBV12-4 and TRBJ1-5; unclear D gene. The CDR3 spans 13 residues. Trimming removed 3 bases from V and 1 base from J, with 4 bases in between. The CDR3 is CASSLGSNQPQHF. CDR3 bases: TGTGCCAGCAGTTTGGGAAGCAATCAGCCCCAGCATTTT.

The V call is TRBV7-9, the J call TRBJ1-1; no clear D gene. Trimming stripped 5 bases from V and 6 bases from J, with 10 bases between. CDR1 is SEHNR and CDR2 is FQNEAQ in the germline V gene (reference sequence). The CDR3 runs 12 residues. In DNA form, the CDR3 reads TGTGCCAGCAGCCTCCGGGCGGCTGAAGCTTTCTTT. This gives the protein CASSLRAAEAFF.

The chain carries TRBV7-9 and TRBJ1-3; maybe TRBD1 (5 bases). The CDR3 covers 15 residues. Germline V lookup: CDR1 SEHNR, CDR2 FQNEAQ (reference sequence). Trimming cost V 2 bases and J 6 bases, with 14 bases left between them. DNA of the CDR3: TGTGCCAGCAGCTTAAGGGGCGGTCATAAAAACACCATATATTTT. Translating it yields CASSLRGGHKNTIYF.

The rearrangement joins TRBV4-2 to TRBJ1-2; D call uncertain. V lost 4 bases and J 5 bases, leaving 17 bases between the germline ends. Germline assignment: CDR1 LGHNA and CDR2 YNFKEQ. The CDR3 is 15 residues long. The CDR3 sequence is CASSPGDGNYYGYTF. As DNA, the CDR3 is TGTGCCAGCAGCCCGGGAGACGGAAACTATTATGGCTACACCTTC.

This chain connects TRBV7-2 to TRBJ1-2; D not resolved. The CDR3 is 13 residues long. Germline assignment: CDR1 SGHTA and CDR2 FQGNSA. V was clipped by 1 base and J by 3 bases, with 6 bases between them. The CDR3 nucleotides are TGTGCCAGCAGCTTAGATCGTCACTATGGCTACACCTTC. Amino acids: CASSLDRHYGYTF. Complete variable domain (other parts from reference TRBV7-2 and TRBJ1-2): GAGVSQSPSNKVTEKGKDVELRCDPISGHTALYWYRQSLGQGLEFLIYFQGNSAPDKSGLPSDRFSAERTGGSVSTLTIQRTQQEDSAVYLCASSLDRHYGYTFGSGTRLTVV.

The table lists this clone with a few counts. The V call is TRBV19, the J call TRBJ1-5; D remains ambiguous. The CDR3 sequence is 11 residues long. Trimming cost V 1 base and J 12 bases, with 7 bases left between them. Germline V gives CDR1 LNHDA, CDR2 SQIVND (reference sequence). CDR3 residues: CASSIGELQHF. The CDR3 nucleotides read TGTGCCAGTAGTATAGGAGAACTCCAGCATTTT.

The rearrangement links TRBV2 to TRBJ1-2; 8 nucleotides align to TRBD1. The CDR3 runs to 13 residues. CDR1 and CDR2 (germline): SNHLY, FYNNEI. V was pared by 2 bases and J by 7 bases, with 3 bases of the junction left unmatched. The CDR3 loop reads CASSESGTGGYTF. CDR3 nucleotides: TGTGCCAGCAGTGAATCAGGGACAGGTGGCTACACCTTC.

This clone was found once. This rearrangement joins TRBV2 to TRBJ2-1; TRBD2 aligns across 9 bases. Trimming took 3 bases from V and 9 from J; bases not matched to a gene: 6. The CDR3 is 14 amino acids. Germline V gene data show CDR1 as SNHLY and CDR2 as FYNNEI. The CDR3 region has the DNA TGTGCCAGCAGTGACGATAGCGGGGGCGGTGAGCAGTTCTTC. Amino acids: CASSDDSGGGEQFF.

V usage is TRBV29-1 and J usage is TRBJ1-1; no firm D call. Trimming took off 4 bases at V and 6 bases at J, with 18 bases between the two ends. Germline V gene data show CDR1 as SQVTM and CDR2 as ANQGSEA. This CDR3 is 14 amino acids long. In DNA form, the CDR3 reads TGCAGCGTTGGGGAAGGGCGACAAAGGGCTGAAGCTTTCTTT. It yields the protein CSVGEGRQRAEAFF.

This chain uses TRBV5-8 with TRBJ2-7, with no clear D. Between the trimmed V and J ends, which lost 4 bases and 3 bases, there was a span of 5 bases. The germline gives CDR1 SGHTS, CDR2 YDEGEE. The CDR3 loop spans 11 amino acids. The CDR3 is CASSARYEQYF. The CDR3 bases are TGTGCCAGCAGCGCCCGCTACGAGCAGTACTTC.

The chain joins TRBV5-8 to TRBJ2-2; D uncertain. The germline V gene encodes CDR1 SGHTS and CDR2 YDEGEE. The germline V and J ends were trimmed by 7 bases and 5 bases, with 21 bases remaining between them. This CDR3 is 16 amino acids long. The CDR3 DNA reads TGTGCCAGCCCGATAATTATCCCGTCGGAAACCGGGGAGCTGTTTTTT. It encodes CASPIIIPSETGELFF.

The gene calls are TRBV7-9 and TRBJ1-5; D remains ambiguous. The CDR3 loop spans 12 amino acids. CDR1 SEHNR and CDR2 FQNEAQ come from the germline V gene (reference sequence). V lost 5 bases to trimming and J lost 9 bases, with 11 bases between them. CDR3 nucleotides: TGTGCCAGCAGCCCCGGGAACTTGCCCCAGCATTTT. Its translation is CASSPGNLPQHF.

This chain joins TRBV30 and TRBJ1-4; 8 bases map to TRBD1. The CDR3 consists of 15 residues. Germline lookup yields CDR1 GTSNPN and CDR2 SVGIG (reference sequence). V was clipped by 5 bases and J by 3 bases; unmatched bases: 8. CDR3 in amino acids: CAWGQGYGSNEKLFF. CDR3 DNA: TGTGCCTGGGGACAGGGATACGGGTCTAATGAAAAACTGTTTTTT.

In this sample, this clone turned up once. This chain joins TRBV5-8 and TRBJ1-2; a weak D match, TRBD1 (6 bases). The V end lost 4 bases, the J end lost 2 bases, and 21 bases lay between the germline ends. The CDR3 is 17 amino acids. Germline V gene lookup returns CDR1 SGHTS and CDR2 YDEGEE. The CDR3 reads CASSVFRGVGLNYGYTF. CDR3 nucleotide sequence: TGTGCCAGCAGCGTCTTTAGGGGGGTCGGACTAAACTATGGCTACACCTTC.

The chain has TRBV6-6 and TRBJ1-1; 8 bases agree with TRBD1. The CDR3 length is 16 residues. Germline V gene data show CDR1 as MNHNY and CDR2 as SVGAGI (reference sequence). V gave up 5 bases and J gave up 1 base; unmatched junction bases: 9. The CDR3 region is CASSTSRGHGNTEAFF. The CDR3 DNA sequence: TGTGCCAGCAGTACCTCCAGGGGGCATGGGAACACTGAAGCTTTCTTT.

This clone appeared a few times. The V call is TRBV7-9, the J call TRBJ1-5; TRBD1 agrees at 7 bases. The germline gives CDR1 SEHNR, CDR2 FQNEAQ (reference sequence). This CDR3 spans 17 amino acids. V dropped 1 base and J dropped 0; count of bases not matched to a gene: 6. The CDR3 DNA follows: TGTGCCAGCAGCTTAGGGGGGACAGTTAATAGCAATCAGCCCCAGCATTTT. Encoded protein: CASSLGGTVNSNQPQHF. Filled out from reference TRBV7-9 and TRBJ1-5, the complete variable domain reads DTGVSQNPRHKITKRGQNVTFRCDPISEHNRLYWYRQTLGQGPEFLTYFQNEAQLEKSRLLSDRFSAERPKGSFSTLEIQRTEQGDSAMYLCASSLGGTVNSNQPQHFGDGTRLSIL.

The chain employs TRBV28 and TRBJ1-1; D gene uncertain. Germline CDR1 is MDHEN and CDR2 is SYDVKM. Trimming pared 2 bases from V and 1 base from J, leaving 8 bases between. CDR3 length equals 14 residues. The CDR3 sequence: CASSLVAGNTEAFF. As DNA, the CDR3 is TGTGCCAGCAGTTTAGTGGCGGGGAACACTGAAGCTTTCTTT.

This clone was picked up one time. The gene calls are TRBV7-8 and TRBJ2-5, with 7 positions matching TRBD2. CDR1 and CDR2 (germline): SGHVS, FQNEAQ. The CDR3 extends over 15 amino acids. After removal of 3 bases from V and 2 bases from J, the junction contained 6 bases not matched to a gene. CDR3 sequence reads: CASSFKRGLQETQYF. CDR3 DNA sequence: TGTGCCAGCAGCTTCAAGCGGGGCCTACAAGAGACCCAGTACTTC.

This clone was seen only a few times. J is TRBJ2-4 and V is TRBV7-9; 7 nucleotides line up with TRBD2. The CDR3 length is 16 residues. Germline CDR1 reads SEHNR; CDR2 reads FQNEAQ (reference sequence). J lost 0 bases, V lost 1 base, and 3 bases had no gene match. For the CDR3, the DNA is TGTGCCAGCAGCTTAGTCCCTAGCGGAGCCAAAAACATTCAGTACTTC. Translating gives CASSLVPSGAKNIQYF.

V is TRBV2 and J is TRBJ2-5; D perhaps matches TRBD1 (5 bases). The CDR3 contains 14 residues. V lost 6 bases and J lost 5, with 16 bases in between. From germline, CDR1 is SNHLY and CDR2 FYNNEI. The CDR3 protein is CASSRNWGRETQYF. The CDR3, as DNA: TGTGCCAGCAGCAGAAACTGGGGCCGGGAGACCCAGTACTTC.

The chain has TRBV4-3 and TRBJ1-2; perhaps TRBD1 as D (6 bases). Trimming shortened V by 3 bases and J by 11 bases, and 19 bases separated the two germline ends. From germline, CDR1 is LGHNA and CDR2 YSLEER. This CDR3 is 14 amino acids long. The CDR3 DNA is TGCGCCAGCAGCCAGACCGACAGGCCCTTCGGGTACACCTTC. This translates into CASSQTDRPFGYTF.

This clone was seen a single time. The chain links TRBV5-6 to TRBJ2-5; 7 bases fit TRBD2. There are 15 residues in the CDR3. The V and J ends lost 4 bases and 4 bases, in that order; junction bases with no gene match: 10. CDR1 and CDR2 (germline): SGHDT, YYEEEE. In DNA, the CDR3 is TGTGCCAGCAGCCTCGGACTAGTGGACGGAGAGACCCAGTACTTC. The encoded protein is CASSLGLVDGETQYF.

The chain is built from TRBV6-5 and TRBJ1-6, with 8 bases matching TRBD1. Germline V CDR1 and CDR2: MNHEY, SVGAGI. The CDR3 loop spans 13 amino acids. V trimming: 8 bases; J trimming: 7 bases; junction bases outside the gene matches: 4. CDR3 in DNA: TGTGCCAGCGGACAGGGTTACAATTCACCCCTCCACTTT. Its protein is CASGQGYNSPLHF.

There are a few counts of this clone. The genes are TRBV3-1 (or the pseudogene TRBV3-2) and TRBJ1-1; D is uncertain. The V and J ends lost 2 bases and 0 bases respectively, with 4 bases between them. This CDR3 spans 13 amino acids. Germline V gives CDR1 LGHDT, CDR2 YNNKEL (reference sequence). This CDR3 is CASSQQLNTEAFF. The CDR3 DNA is TGTGCCAGCAGCCAACAGTTGAACACTGAAGCTTTCTTT.

This sequence joins TRBV7-9 and TRBJ1-5; 11 nucleotides align to TRBD1. Trimming cost V 5 bases and J 11 bases; bases outside gene matches: 11. The CDR3 extends over 15 amino acids. The V gene's germline CDR1 is SEHNR and CDR2 FQNEAQ (reference sequence). Here the CDR3 DNA reads TGTGCCAGCAGCCAGGGGACAGGGGGACCAGGGACCCAGCATTTT. This gives the protein CASSQGTGGPGTQHF.

The gene calls are TRBV5-5 and TRBJ2-1, with 7 bases fitting TRBD2. The V segment lost 1 base and the J segment 7 bases; nucleotides outside the gene matches: 11. The CDR3 covers 16 residues. From germline, CDR1 is SGHKS and CDR2 YYEKEE (reference sequence). CDR3 residues: CASSLSQLRGGNEQFF. In DNA, the CDR3 is TGTGCCAGCAGCTTGTCCCAGTTGCGGGGAGGGAATGAGCAGTTCTTC.

There are a few counts of this clone. The rearrangement joins TRBV11-3 to TRBJ1-6; TRBD1 is a possible D gene (5 bases). V was shortened by 3 bases and J by 7 bases, with 13 bases between the two germline ends. This CDR3 contains 15 residues. Germline CDR1 and CDR2: SGHNT and YENEEA. The CDR3 DNA sequence: TGTGCCAGCAGCTTCGAGGGGCGTCCCAATTCACCCCTCCACTTT. Translation gives CASSFEGRPNSPLHF. The full variable domain, rest sourced from reference TRBV11-3 and TRBJ1-6, is EAGVVQSPRYKIIEKKQPVAFWCNPISGHNTLYWYLQNLGQGPELLIRYENEEAVDDSQLPKDRFSAERLKGVDSTLKIQPAELGDSAVYLCASSFEGRPNSPLHFGNGTRLTVT.

This clone came up a few times. The chain has TRBV6-5 and TRBJ1-5; D possibly corresponds to TRBD1 (6 bases). Deletions cut 0 bases from V and 8 bases from J, with 8 bases between. Germline V gene data show CDR1 as MNHEY and CDR2 as SVGAGI. The CDR3 is 13 amino acids. The CDR3 nucleotides read TGTGCCAGCAGTTACTCGACAGGAAAGCCCCAGCATTTT. This encodes CASSYSTGKPQHF.

The gene calls are TRBV6-2 or TRBV6-3 and TRBJ2-1; D not resolved. V gave up 6 bases and J gave up 2 bases, with 14 bases separating them. This CDR3 is 15 amino acids long. The germline V gene encodes CDR1 MNHEY and CDR2 SVGEGT. The CDR3 sequence is CASSRTGFPYNEQFF. The CDR3, as DNA: TGTGCCAGCAGCCGTACTGGATTTCCCTACAATGAGCAGTTCTTC.

This clone has a single count. V usage is TRBV7-9 and J usage is TRBJ2-3, with 10 bases aligning to TRBD2. Germline assignment: CDR1 SEHNR and CDR2 FQNEAQ (reference sequence). V shed 1 base and J 4 bases; nucleotides not matched to a gene: 2. The CDR3 runs 15 residues. The CDR3 loop is CASSLVSGGADTQYF. The CDR3 DNA is TGTGCCAGCAGCTTAGTCAGCGGGGGGGCAGATACGCAGTATTTT.

The chain recombines TRBV2 with TRBJ1-3; 7 bases align to TRBD1. The V segment lost 8 bases and the J segment 6 bases; nucleotides outside the gene matches: 4. Germline V CDR1 and CDR2: SNHLY, FYNNEI. The CDR3 loop spans 12 amino acids. The CDR3 coding sequence is TGTGCCAGCTCTACAGGGGTAAACACCATATATTTT. Its protein product is CASSTGVNTIYF.

The chain recombines TRBV27 with TRBJ1-1; no firm D call. Trimming stripped 6 bases from V and 7 bases from J, with 18 bases between. The CDR3 consists of 14 residues. Germline V CDR1 and CDR2: MNHEY, SMNVEV (reference sequence). CDR3 loop: CASRGAGAWSEAFF. The CDR3 bases are TGTGCCAGCAGAGGCGCGGGAGCGTGGAGTGAAGCTTTCTTT.